These T cell receptor beta chains were read from a single sample in a study of blood T cell repertoires in COVID-19. Repertoires were generated with immunoSEQ multiplex PCR, while TCRdb's copy carries only in-frame clones and drops some. The sample contains under 500,000 clones, 85% to 90% of which appear only once. Sequenced input: PBMCs or T cells enriched from blood (not recorded which). The receptors derive from a man aged 25 to 40 who had recovered from COVID-19. Each CDR3 is given with its conserved first and last residue. Each record gives: J gene, V gene, CDR3 protein.

j_call: TRBJ1-1
v_call: TRBV3-1/TRBV3-2
cdr3_aa: CASSQRDRATEAFF

j_call: TRBJ2-4
v_call: TRBV5-1
cdr3_aa: CASSLAAENIQYF

j_call: TRBJ2-7
v_call: TRBV3-1/TRBV3-2
cdr3_aa: CASSQDEGSGYYEQYF

j_call: TRBJ1-1
v_call: TRBV5-1
cdr3_aa: CASSYRTGGSEAFF

j_call: TRBJ2-1
v_call: TRBV5-1
cdr3_aa: CASSLQLAGRDEQFF

j_call: TRBJ1-5
v_call: TRBV2
cdr3_aa: CASHPGNQPQHF

j_call: TRBJ1-2
v_call: TRBV19
cdr3_aa: CASSGQGFYGYTF

j_call: TRBJ1-5
v_call: TRBV28
cdr3_aa: CASSFGQGYDQPQHF

j_call: TRBJ2-3
v_call: TRBV5-5
cdr3_aa: CASSLGQVTDTQYF

j_call: TRBJ2-2
v_call: TRBV27
cdr3_aa: CASSLAGLAGELFF

j_call: TRBJ2-1
v_call: TRBV5-4
cdr3_aa: CASSTGLAGYNEQFF

j_call: TRBJ2-3
v_call: TRBV4-1
cdr3_aa: CASSQVVSSESTDTQYF

j_call: TRBJ2-3
v_call: TRBV2
cdr3_aa: CAALRVLADTQYF

j_call: TRBJ1-1
v_call: TRBV6-6
cdr3_aa: CASSYLRDNEAFF

j_call: TRBJ1-5
v_call: TRBV2
cdr3_aa: CASRKTGTNQPQHF

j_call: TRBJ2-5
v_call: TRBV11-2
cdr3_aa: CASSLLAREETQYF

j_call: TRBJ1-4
v_call: TRBV5-1
cdr3_aa: CASSLLGQGAYNEKLFF

j_call: TRBJ2-1
v_call: TRBV5-4
cdr3_aa: CASSKGTSGNNEQFF

j_call: TRBJ1-6
v_call: TRBV5-1
cdr3_aa: CASSSGLSALRDSYNSPLHF

j_call: TRBJ2-1
v_call: TRBV11-3
cdr3_aa: CASSSLAGGPHNEQFF

j_call: TRBJ2-3
v_call: TRBV7-2
cdr3_aa: CASSLSLAGVVDTQYF

j_call: TRBJ1-5
v_call: TRBV10-3
cdr3_aa: CAVRQGESQPQHF

j_call: TRBJ2-3
v_call: TRBV2
cdr3_aa: CASPPGQGTDTQYF

j_call: TRBJ2-2
v_call: TRBV25-1
cdr3_aa: CASSGNRGRAGELFF

j_call: TRBJ2-1
v_call: TRBV5-4
cdr3_aa: CASSLDIRLAGINEQFF

j_call: TRBJ2-1
v_call: TRBV7-9
cdr3_aa: CASSPSGVYYNEQFF

j_call: TRBJ2-3
v_call: TRBV11-2
cdr3_aa: CASSLERGSTQYF